The present T cell receptor beta chain was sequenced within a study of Graves' ophthalmopathy and Graves' hyperthyroidism. As for the study in general: Untreated patients at initial diagnosis provided peripheral blood.

Findings and caveats of the study: The authors also found most expanded thyroid clonotypes above 0.001 frequency in blood.

From RNA, the CDR3 regions of TCR beta chains were amplified and sequenced. Amplification began with first-round RT-PCR using HTBI primers, then second-round multiplex PCR was performed. MiXCR, applied by TCRdb to the multiplex PCR reads, yields one record per CDR3 protein. Among about 740,000 distinct CDR3 sequences, 40% were seen once, and the ten largest hold 40% to 45%. Germline CDR1 MGHDK, CDR2 SYGVNS. Germline trimming cut 5 bases from V and 9 bases from J; bases unmatched to any gene: 9. This CDR3 has 15 amino acids. Details on this clonotype: Its antigen is unidentified.

The chain is built from TRBV25-1 and TRBJ1-6, with 8 nucleotides matching TRBD1. Sequencing used peripheral blood. The receptor comes from an adult man with Graves' ophthalmopathy. DNA of the CDR3: TGTGCCAGCAGTCTACAATTGACAGGGGTTTCACCCCTCCACTTT. Its protein is CASSLQLTGVSPLHF. The variable domain in full, with the rest retrieved from reference TRBV25-1 and TRBJ1-6, is EADIYQTPRYLVIGTGKKITLECSQTMGHDKMYWYQQDPGMELHLIHYSYGVNSTEKGDLSSESTVSRIRTEHFPLTLESARPSHTSQYLCASSLQLTGVSPLHFGNGTRLTVT.